Below, 27 T cell receptor beta chains from the same sample are listed, as sequenced in a study of shared clonotypes between healthy human individuals. Sequenced by immunoSEQ multiplex PCR; TCRdb stores in-frame clones only, minus some. The table lists roughly 2,300,000 clones, about 90% of them singletons. Specimen: naive CD4+ T cells from PBMCs. The subset: CD45RA+ positively selected. The receptors derive from a man younger than 35 in good health. Some clones in this sample may be carry-over from other donors' samples.

This clone was observed once. The gene calls are TRBV9 and TRBJ2-1; possibly TRBD2 for D (6 bases). The CDR3 sequence is 12 residues long. V was shortened by 9 bases and J by 8 bases, with 15 bases between the two germline ends. The germline V gene has CDR1 SGDLS and CDR2 YYNGEE. CDR3 in DNA: TGTGCCAACTCTGTTTGGGGGGATGAGCAGTTCTTC. Its protein product is CANSVWGDEQFF.

CDR3 amino acids: CASSDGQGETQYF. The CDR3 DNA is TGTGCCAGCAGTGACGGCCAGGGAGAGACCCAGTACTTC. The V call is TRBV2, the J call TRBJ2-5; the D gene is possibly TRBD1 (5 bases). Trimming stripped 3 bases from V and 4 bases from J, with 9 bases between. Per germline, CDR1 SNHLY and CDR2 FYNNEI. The CDR3 has 13 amino acids.

The rearrangement joins TRBV7-2 to TRBJ2-1; 9 bases line up with TRBD1. V lost 1 base, J lost 3 bases, and 4 bases stayed unmatched. The germline V gene has CDR1 SGHTA and CDR2 FQGNSA. This CDR3 has 16 residues. The chain's CDR3 is CASSLVGTGNYNEQFF. CDR3 nucleotides: TGTGCCAGCAGCTTAGTGGGGACAGGGAACTACAATGAGCAGTTCTTC.

The rearrangement joins TRBV29-1 to TRBJ2-2, with D possibly matching TRBD1 (6 bases). The CDR3 loop spans 13 amino acids. V was cut by 3 bases and J by 6 bases, with 11 bases left in between. The germline V gene has CDR1 SQVTM and CDR2 ANQGSEA. CDR3 DNA sequence: TGCAGCGTTGAGGGGGCGAAGGCCGGGGAGCTGTTTTTT. As protein: CSVEGAKAGELFF.

The chain is built from TRBV11-2 and TRBJ2-3; D possibly matches TRBD1 or TRBD2 (5 bases each). V lost 4 bases and J lost 11, with 16 bases in between. The CDR3 spans 13 residues. Germline V gives CDR1 SGHAT, CDR2 FQNNGV. This CDR3 is CASSSSTGPRQYF. CDR3 DNA sequence: TGTGCCAGCAGCTCTTCCACGGGACCGAGGCAGTATTTT.

The chain combines TRBV2 with TRBJ2-7; 11 bases map to TRBD2. The CDR3 spans 14 residues. Germline CDR1 SNHLY, CDR2 FYNNEI. V shed 6 bases, J shed 6 bases, and the junction held 7 bases outside the gene matches. In nucleotides, the CDR3 is TGTGCCAGCAGATTAGCGGGAGGGCCCCGCGAGCAGTACTTC. Its translation: CASRLAGGPREQYF.

The chain uses TRBV28 and TRBJ1-2; D possibly corresponds to TRBD1 (5 bases). The germline gives CDR1 MDHEN, CDR2 SYDVKM. V lost 8 bases and J 6 bases, leaving 13 bases between the germline ends. This CDR3 comprises 12 residues. This CDR3 is CASRRGVHGYTF. DNA of the CDR3: TGTGCCAGCCGGAGGGGAGTGCATGGCTACACCTTC.

V gene TRBV19 combines with J gene TRBJ2-3; 10 nucleotides align to TRBD2. The CDR3 is 16 amino acids. V shed 6 bases and J 4 bases; nucleotides not matched to a gene: 10. CDR1 is LNHDA, CDR2 SQIVND, per germline (reference sequence). The CDR3 DNA reads TGTGCCAGTAGCCCCCCCCTAGCGGGAGTAGCAGATACGCAGTATTTT. Residues: CASSPPLAGVADTQYF.

The chain has TRBV5-6 and TRBJ2-7; D gene unclear. Trimming removed 2 bases at V and 1 base at J, with 7 bases between. The CDR3 loop spans 13 amino acids. The germline V gene encodes CDR1 SGHDT and CDR2 YYEEEE. The CDR3 protein is CASSLERSYEQYF. The CDR3 DNA sequence: TGTGCCAGCAGCTTAGAGCGATCCTACGAGCAGTACTTC.

V usage is TRBV28 and J usage is TRBJ2-6; 8 bases map to TRBD1. V shed 5 bases and J 1 base; nucleotides not matched to a gene: 1. Germline values: CDR1 MDHEN, CDR2 SYDVKM. The CDR3 consists of 15 residues. The DNA for the CDR3 is TGTGCCAGCAGTCGGACAGGGTCTGGGGCCAACGTCCTGACTTTC. It specifies CASSRTGSGANVLTF.

The chain carries TRBV6-5 and TRBJ2-1, with 8 bases aligning to TRBD1. Germline-derived CDR1 and CDR2 are MNHEY and SVGAGI. The CDR3 runs to 15 residues. Trimming removed 5 bases from V and 4 bases from J; junction bases left unmatched: 7. The CDR3 nucleotides read TGTGCCAGCAGTAGGACAGGGATGGGTTACAATGAGCAGTTCTTC. Translating it yields CASSRTGMGYNEQFF.

The chain couples TRBV29-1 to TRBJ2-1; TRBD2 matches at 9 bases. The CDR3 sequence is 15 residues long. Per germline, CDR1 SQVTM and CDR2 ANQGSEA. The V and J ends lost 4 bases and 4 bases, in that order; junction bases with no gene match: 8. As DNA, the CDR3 is TGCAGCGTTGTGCTGGGACTAGCACCGTACAATGAGCAGTTCTTC. This codes for CSVVLGLAPYNEQFF.

V usage is TRBV28 and J usage is TRBJ1-1, with a weak D call TRBD1 (5 bases). Germline lookup yields CDR1 MDHEN and CDR2 SYDVKM. Trimming removed 5 bases at V and 4 bases at J, with 23 bases between. This CDR3 region has 17 residues. The CDR3 sequence: CASSRVAGRVTVTEAFF. The CDR3 nucleotides are TGTGCCAGCAGTCGCGTAGCGGGGCGTGTGACTGTCACTGAAGCTTTCTTT. The full variable domain, in which reference TRBV28 and TRBJ1-1 provide the parts outside the CDR3, is DVKVTQSSRYLVKRTGEKVFLECVQDMDHENMFWYRQDPGLGLRLIYFSYDVKMKEKGDIPEGYSVSREKKERFSLILESASTNQTSMYLCASSRVAGRVTVTEAFFGQGTRLTVV.

This clone was detected only a few times. This rearrangement joins TRBV6-1 to TRBJ2-3; no clear D gene. The length of the CDR3 is 12 residues. Looked up from germline, CDR1 is MNHNS and CDR2 is SASEGT. Trimming took 3 bases from V and 7 from J, leaving 8 bases between them. The CDR3 spells CASSDVGNTQYF. The DNA of the CDR3 is TGTGCCAGCAGTGATGTGGGAAATACGCAGTATTTT.

This chain links TRBV9 with TRBJ2-7; 7 bases fit TRBD1. The CDR3 length is 16 residues. Germline V gene lookup returns CDR1 SGDLS and CDR2 YYNGEE. V lost 3 bases to trimming and J lost 6 bases; unmatched junction nucleotides: 15. CDR3 coding DNA: TGTGCCAGCAGCGCGACAGGGAATGCCCCTCGGGGCGAGCAGTACTTC. Translated, it gives CASSATGNAPRGEQYF.

As concerns this clone: The junction and the germline gene differ at one end; a read error may be behind it. This chain uses TRBV6-1 with TRBJ2-2, with TRBD2 matching 7 bases. Germline CDR1 reads MNHNS; CDR2 reads SASEGT. The CDR3 is 11 residues long. CDR3 protein: CASSPPGLLYF. DNA of the CDR3: TGTGCCAGCAGTCCCCCGGGACTACTCTATTTT.

The rearrangement uses TRBV28 and TRBJ1-2; perhaps TRBD1 as D (5 bases). The CDR3 consists of 14 residues. Germline CDR1 is MDHEN and CDR2 is SYDVKM. V was shortened by 6 bases and J by 6 bases, with 17 bases between the two germline ends. The CDR3 reads CASSIPGPPNGYTF. CDR3 nucleotide sequence: TGTGCCAGCAGCATACCGGGGCCTCCGAATGGCTACACCTTC.

The V and J genes are TRBV4-3 and TRBJ2-7; 7 positions agree with TRBD2. In germline, CDR1 is LGHNA, CDR2 YSLEER. Trimming removed 1 base from V and 3 bases from J; junction bases left unmatched: 15. This CDR3 region has 18 residues. CDR3 DNA sequence: TGCGCCAGCAGCCAAGGGTTAGCCGGCAGCGGGACCTACTACGAGCAGTACTTC. Translating gives CASSQGLAGSGTYYEQYF.

This chain links TRBV11-2 with TRBJ2-5; D ambiguous. The V end lost 6 bases, the J end lost 5 bases, and 10 bases lay between the germline ends. CDR1 and CDR2 from the germline V gene are SGHAT and FQNNGV. The CDR3 contains 12 residues. CDR3 sequence (DNA): TGTGCCAGCAGTAAAACCCAGGAGACCCAGTACTTC. Its translation: CASSKTQETQYF.

This clone has a single count. The chain couples TRBV5-1 to TRBJ1-1; D ambiguous. V lost 3 bases and J 0 bases, leaving 6 bases between the germline ends. The CDR3 spans 13 residues. Germline assignment: CDR1 SGHRS and CDR2 YFSETQ. CDR3 DNA: TGCGCCAGCAGCTACGGGGTGAACACTGAAGCTTTCTTT. Its protein is CASSYGVNTEAFF.

The CDR3 sequence is CASSQDWGAIYNEQFF. The CDR3 coding sequence is TGTGCCAGCAGCCAAGACTGGGGCGCGATCTACAATGAGCAGTTCTTC. This chain uses TRBV14 with TRBJ2-1; tentative D call: TRBD1 (5 bases). The CDR3 contains 16 residues. Trimming took off 0 bases at V and 3 bases at J, with 12 bases between the two ends. Germline CDR1 is SGHDN and CDR2 is FVKESK.

The chain joins TRBV5-4 to TRBJ1-2, with a possible D match to TRBD1 (5 bases). The CDR3 has 15 residues. CDR1 and CDR2 from the germline V gene are SGHNT and YYREEE (reference sequence). V lost 0 bases, J lost 5 bases, and 14 bases lay in between. DNA of the CDR3: TGTGCCAGCAGCTTGGCTCCGGGGGGACCATATGGCTACACCTTC. Protein: CASSLAPGGPYGYTF.

The chain is built from TRBV9 and TRBJ2-1; 13 bases fit TRBD2. The trim removed 6 bases at V and 0 bases at J, leaving 15 bases unmatched. CDR1 SGDLS and CDR2 YYNGEE come from the germline V gene. The CDR3 runs 20 residues. The CDR3 loop is CASTTSGTSGILSSYNEQFF. The DNA of the CDR3 is TGTGCCAGCACCACATCCGGGACTAGCGGGATTCTTAGCTCCTACAATGAGCAGTTCTTC.

The chain uses TRBV5-6 and TRBJ2-5; tentatively, D is TRBD2 (6 bases). There are 14 residues in the CDR3. The germline V gene encodes CDR1 SGHDT and CDR2 YYEEEE. Trimming shortened V by 4 bases and J by 5 bases, and 15 bases separated the two germline ends. CDR3 region: CASSARRVQETQYF. In DNA, the CDR3 is TGTGCCAGCAGCGCCAGGAGGGTTCAGGAGACCCAGTACTTC.

The chain has TRBV7-3 and TRBJ2-5, with D hard to call. Per germline, CDR1 SGHTA and CDR2 FQGTGA. The V gene lost 5 bases and the J gene lost 2 bases, with 9 bases spanning the gap. This CDR3 has 13 amino acids. CDR3 loop: CASSATHQETQYF. The DNA of the CDR3 is TGTGCCAGCAGCGCGACTCATCAAGAGACCCAGTACTTC.

This sequence joins TRBV27 and TRBJ2-7; a weak D match, TRBD1 (5 bases). Germline V lookup: CDR1 MNHEY, CDR2 SMNVEV (reference sequence). V lost 4 bases and J lost 0, with 10 bases in between. This CDR3 contains 14 residues. CDR3 region: CASSSRQSSYEQYF. In DNA form, the CDR3 reads TGTGCCAGCAGTTCAAGACAGAGCTCCTACGAGCAGTACTTC.

CDR3 nucleotides: TGTGCCAGCAGCGTCGGTAGACTAGCCCTACAAGAGACCCAGTACTTC. Translation: CASSVGRLALQETQYF. This sequence joins TRBV9 and TRBJ2-5; 7 bases are a match to TRBD2. The J segment lost 2 bases and the V segment lost 2 bases, leaving 9 bases of the junction unmatched. The length of the CDR3 is 16 residues. Germline assignment: CDR1 SGDLS and CDR2 YYNGEE.